One and the same sample provided the 17 T cell receptor beta chains below, sequenced in a study of T cells in Graves' hyperthyroidism and ophthalmopathy. There were TCR beta CDR3 regions amplified from RNA transcripts. First-round RT-PCR of the TCR CDR3 relied on the HTBI primer set. TCRdb reprocessed the multiplex PCR reads with MiXCR, giving one entry per CDR3 protein. The table shows about 600,000 distinct CDR3 sequences, with more than 13% occurring only once. The specimen sequenced was blood. Every receptor here comes from a woman aged 18-30 years with Graves' ophthalmopathy.

This clonotype showed up many times. The gene calls are TRBV12-3 or TRBV12-4 and TRBJ1-4, with 9 nucleotides matching TRBD1. CDR3 size: 17 residues. V trimming: 8 bases; J trimming: 8 bases; junction bases outside the gene matches: 18. CDR3 sequence: CASRPGGTGSAGEKLFF. CDR3 nucleotides: TGTGCCAGCCGACCCGGGGGGACAGGGAGTGCTGGGGAAAAACTGTTTTTT.

The chain employs TRBV4-1 and TRBJ2-5; D uncertain. This CDR3 spans 12 amino acids. The V gene lost 2 bases and the J gene lost 3 bases, with 4 bases spanning the gap. Germline V gene sequence: CDR1 MGHRA, CDR2 YSYEKL. CDR3 sequence (DNA): TGCGCCAGCAGCCAAAGGGAAGAGACCCAGTACTTC. Translated, it gives CASSQREETQYF.

This chain joins TRBV12-5 and TRBJ2-1; 12 nucleotides match TRBD2. With 3 bases clipped from V and 5 bases from J, the junction kept 20 bases outside the gene matches. Germline assignment: CDR1 LGHNT and CDR2 FRNRAP. The CDR3 runs 21 residues. CDR3 amino acids: CASGFAPIWTSGIRRDNEQFF. Written as DNA, the CDR3 is TGTGCTAGTGGTTTTGCCCCTATTTGGACTAGCGGGATTAGGAGGGACAATGAGCAGTTCTTC.

This clonotype was found many times. J is TRBJ2-1 and V is TRBV27, with a tentative D call TRBD1 (6 bases). Germline-derived CDR1 and CDR2 are MNHEY and SMNVEV (reference sequence). The CDR3 consists of 14 residues. Trimming removed 3 bases at V and 5 bases at J, with 11 bases between. CDR3 residues: CASSFSGVNNEQFF. The CDR3 DNA follows: TGTGCCAGCAGTTTTTCAGGGGTCAACAATGAGCAGTTCTTC.

This clonotype was detected many times. The rearrangement links TRBV19 to TRBJ1-5, with TRBD1 as a possible D gene (5 bases). The length of the CDR3 is 13 residues. Germline V gives CDR1 LNHDA, CDR2 SQIVND (reference sequence). The V gene lost 4 bases and the J gene lost 5 bases, with 9 bases spanning the gap. CDR3 bases: TGTGCCAGTAGTACAGGGTGGGATCAGCCCCAGCATTTT. Protein sequence: CASSTGWDQPQHF.

There are many counts of this clonotype. The chain recombines TRBV12-3 or TRBV12-4 with TRBJ1-1; 7 nucleotides match TRBD1. CDR3 size: 12 residues. J lost 8 bases, V lost 5 bases, and 5 bases had no gene match. CDR3 bases: TGTGCCAGCAGTCTCGACAGGGTAGAAGCTTTCTTT. Protein sequence: CASSLDRVEAFF.

Details on this clonotype: A much larger clone differs from this one at a single base, so this may be a read error. The rearrangement uses TRBV27 and TRBJ2-7; D is possibly TRBD2 (6 bases). The CDR3 contains 14 residues. V gave up 5 bases and J gave up 9 bases, with 20 bases separating them. Germline-derived CDR1 and CDR2 are MNHEY and SMNVEV (reference sequence). CDR3 loop: CASSPGGGWNGQYF. CDR3 DNA: TGTGCCAGCAGTCCCGGTGGAGGGTGGAACGGGCAGTACTTC.

The gene calls are TRBV7-2 and TRBJ2-7; 10 positions agree with TRBD1. The CDR3 loop spans 16 amino acids. J gave up 2 bases and V 8 bases, and 12 bases lay outside the gene matches. Germline V gene data show CDR1 as SGHTA and CDR2 as FQGNSA. CDR3: CASSPNRDRGPYEQYF. CDR3 coding DNA: TGTGCCAGCTCACCAAATCGGGACAGGGGCCCCTACGAGCAGTACTTC.

This clonotype has more than one count but fewer than ten. The genes are TRBV4-1 and TRBJ1-2; no reliable D call. This CDR3 comprises 15 residues. Germline-derived CDR1 and CDR2 are MGHRA and YSYEKL. V was trimmed by 2 bases and J by 3 bases, leaving 13 bases between them. Here the CDR3 DNA reads TGCGCCAGCAGCCAACCCCAGACACCGTACTATGGCTACACCTTC. Residues: CASSQPQTPYYGYTF.

This clonotype showed up just a few times. The genes are TRBV19 and TRBJ2-2; D ambiguous. The CDR3 length is 14 residues. The V end was cut by 4 bases, the J end by 1 base, with 7 bases between. CDR1 LNHDA and CDR2 SQIVND come from the germline V gene (reference sequence). CDR3 residues: CASSRPENTGELFF. CDR3 nucleotides: TGTGCCAGTAGTAGGCCCGAGAACACCGGGGAGCTGTTTTTT.

This clonotype occurred many times. The V gene is TRBV27, the J gene TRBJ2-7, with a possible D match to TRBD1 (6 bases). Germline CDR1 and CDR2: MNHEY and SMNVEV (reference sequence). The CDR3 consists of 15 residues. Trimming left V 8 bases short and J 2 bases short, with 19 bases between. The CDR3 nucleotides are TGTGCCAGCGTCCGAACAGGGACGGGGCCCTACGAGCAGTACTTC. Residues: CASVRTGTGPYEQYF.

A few counts support this clonotype. V is TRBV9 and J is TRBJ2-2; D is ambiguous. The CDR3 is 13 residues long. V was cut by 0 bases and J by 6 bases, with 6 bases left in between. Germline V lookup: CDR1 SGDLS, CDR2 YYNGEE. CDR3 bases: TGTGCCAGCAGCGTAGATCGACCCGGGGAGCTGTTTTTT. Translating gives CASSVDRPGELFF.

This clonotype was observed at least ten times. J is TRBJ1-1 and V is TRBV6-2 or TRBV6-3; D unresolved. The CDR3 runs 13 residues. Germline values: CDR1 MNHEY, CDR2 SVGEGT. V dropped 2 bases and J dropped 0 bases, with 4 bases sitting between them. CDR3: CASSYTVNTEAFF. The CDR3 DNA is TGTGCCAGCAGTTACACGGTGAACACTGAAGCTTTCTTT.

This clonotype was observed a few times. The rearrangement links TRBV4-2 to TRBJ2-5, with 7 bases matching TRBD2. The CDR3 spans 15 residues. Per germline, CDR1 LGHNA and CDR2 YNFKEQ. Losses at the gene ends were 4 bases for V and 3 bases for J; bases not matched to a gene: 8. DNA for the CDR3: TGTGCCAGCAGCCTTCGACTAGCCGATAAAGAGACCCAGTACTTC. Its translation: CASSLRLADKETQYF.

This clonotype has just a few counts. The chain employs TRBV28 and TRBJ2-3; D gene uncertain. V dropped 3 bases and J dropped 7 bases, with 5 bases sitting between them. The CDR3 is 11 amino acids. CDR1 and CDR2 (germline): MDHEN, SYDVKM. CDR3 sequence reads: CASSFANTQYF. Here the CDR3 DNA reads TGTGCCAGCAGTTTTGCAAATACGCAGTATTTT.

The gene calls are TRBV4-1 and TRBJ2-7, with a weak D call TRBD2 (7 bases). Germline CDR1 MGHRA, CDR2 YSYEKL. V shed 1 base and J shed 4 bases, with 20 bases lying between them. The CDR3 covers 17 residues. This CDR3 reads CASSQATAAGARYEQYF. The CDR3 DNA sequence: TGCGCCAGCAGCCAAGCGACGGCGGCGGGGGCGCGATACGAGCAGTACTTC.

The chain uses TRBV9 and TRBJ2-5; 15 bases agree with TRBD2. Germline CDR1 and CDR2: SGDLS and YYNGEE. V trimming: 4 bases; J trimming: 4 bases; junction bases outside the gene matches: 5. The CDR3 totals 16 residues. The CDR3 sequence is CASSPRTSGRGETQYF. The CDR3 DNA follows: TGTGCCAGCAGCCCCCGGACTAGCGGGAGGGGAGAGACCCAGTACTTC. The whole variable domain, filled in from reference TRBV9 and TRBJ2-5, reads DSGVTQTPKHLITATGQRVTLRCSPRSGDLSVYWYQQSLDQGLQFLIQYYNGEERAKGNILERFSAQQFPDLHSELNLSSLELGDSALYFCASSPRTSGRGETQYFGPGTRLLVL.